This T cell receptor beta chain came from a study of shared clonotypes between healthy human individuals. Sequencing used immunoSEQ multiplex PCR; TCRdb keeps in-frame clones, though not all of them. The sample has hundreds of thousands of clones, around 73% seen once. The length of the CDR3 is 12 residues. Germline-derived CDR1 and CDR2 are MNHNS and SASEGT. The germline V and J ends were trimmed by 2 bases and 4 bases, with 5 bases remaining between them. Into CD45RA+ naive and CD45RA-negative memory subsets, the CD4+ cells were split. The clonotype comes from a woman aged 25 to 39 in good health. The sample was memory CD4+ T cells sorted from blood. Sample subset: CD45RA-negative fraction. The genes are TRBV6-1 and TRBJ2-5; D is undetermined. The DNA of the CDR3 is TGTGCCAGCAGTGAAATCCTAGAGACCCAGTACTTC. Translating gives CASSEILETQYF.